This entry describes one T cell receptor beta chain. Its antigen is undetermined. The J segment lost 4 bases and the V segment lost 4 bases, leaving 7 bases of the junction unmatched. Looked up from germline, CDR1 is SGHDT and CDR2 is YYEEEE. CDR3 length equals 15 residues. This sample was included in a study of T cells in Graves' hyperthyroidism and ophthalmopathy. Study-wide results and limits: Ophthalmopathy prediction by the model preceded onset by a median about 6.3 months. From stable hyperthyroidism, ophthalmopathy was separated by a 13 V-J model.

Patients were aged 18 to 65, had disease duration under 2 months, and had newly diagnosed hyperthyroidism. Diagnostic assessment was based on clinical symptoms, serum thyroxine and TRAb, thyroid ultrasound and orbital computed tomography. RNA transcripts were the template for amplifying TCR beta CDR3 regions. When the TCR CDR3 underwent first-round RT-PCR, the HTBI primer set was used. TCRdb fed the multiplex PCR reads into MiXCR, producing one record per CDR3 protein. The table has roughly 380,000 distinct CDR3 sequences, approximately 14% seen once. This chain uses TRBV5-6 with TRBJ1-1, with 10 bases lining up with TRBD1. This sequence originates from a young woman with Graves' hyperthyroidism. Input material: blood. The CDR3 DNA is TGTGCCAGCAGCGCCCAAGGGACAGGGGTCACTGAAGCTTTCTTT. It codes for CASSAQGTGVTEAFF.